Listed below are T cell receptor beta chains from one sample, sequenced in a study of cytomegalovirus exposure and HLA in healthy donors. TCRdb's copy holds only in-frame clones and misses some; the assay was immunoSEQ multiplex PCR. This sample has 100,000 to 150,000 clones, with more than 65% found just once. Sequenced sample: PBMCs. The source of these receptors is a woman in her fifties or sixties in good health and CMV-seropositive. Each CDR3 is given with its conserved first and last residue.

J	V	CDR3
TRBJ2-2	TRBV7-3	CASSLTGQGVNTGELFF
TRBJ1-4	TRBV5-1	CASSEQGGFEKLFF
TRBJ1-3	TRBV18	CASSKLERTGTGNTIYF
TRBJ1-1	TRBV30	CAWTLGENTEAFF
TRBJ2-7	TRBV5-5	CASSQTDSSGTYEQYF
TRBJ1-1	TRBV6-6	CASSDILYTEAFF
TRBJ1-5	TRBV4-1	CASSQAQGFSQPQHF
TRBJ1-4	TRBV4-1	CASSPHRGRVEKLFF
TRBJ1-1	TRBV6-1	CASSAGINTEAFF
TRBJ1-1	TRBV7-6	CASSLSTANPRGNTEAFF
TRBJ2-1	TRBV9	CASSVGLAPADEQFF
TRBJ1-3	TRBV18	CASSPPNDWRPGNTIYF
TRBJ2-1	TRBV4-3	CASSHAGTSLNEQFF
TRBJ1-6	TRBV13	CASTRVGFMGSEVGSPLHF